The next 26 T cell receptor beta chains were all read from a single sample in a study of cytomegalovirus exposure and HLA in healthy donors. Both 60 Vbeta primers and 13 Jbeta primers went into the PCR. Profiling relied on immunoSEQ multiplex PCR, and the TCRdb table lists in-frame clones only, not all of them. Of 95,000 to 150,000 clones detected, roughly 80% appear once; the ten largest clones hold roughly 30%. The sequenced material came from PBMCs. Every receptor here comes from a man aged 60 to 75 in good health and CMV-seropositive.

This rearrangement joins TRBV4-1 to TRBJ1-1; D remains ambiguous. The ends were cut back, 0 bases at V and 4 bases at J, with 9 bases in the middle. This CDR3 has 14 residues. The germline V gene has CDR1 MGHRA and CDR2 YSYEKL. The CDR3 here is CASSQEMRGTEAFF. CDR3 coding DNA: TGCGCCAGCAGCCAAGAAATGCGGGGCACTGAAGCTTTCTTT.

This chain links TRBV11-3 with TRBJ2-7, with 7 bases matching TRBD2. Germline CDR1 reads SGHNT; CDR2 reads YENEEA. The CDR3 is 13 residues long. V dropped 5 bases and J dropped 0; count of bases not matched to a gene: 1. The CDR3 nucleotides read TGTGCCAGCAGCCCTAGCGGCTCCTACGAGCAGTACTTC. This sequence encodes CASSPSGSYEQYF.

V and J are TRBV27 and TRBJ2-1, with TRBD1 matching 10 bases. The CDR3 totals 14 residues. Germline CDR1 and CDR2: MNHEY and SMNVEV (reference sequence). The junction had 5 bases not matched to a gene; V was cut back by 6 bases and J by 6 bases. CDR3 in DNA: TGTGCCAGCAGAGGACAGGGGGTCTTCAATGAGCAGTTCTTC. It translates to CASRGQGVFNEQFF.

The V and J genes are TRBV7-8 and TRBJ2-3, with D hard to call. Between the trimmed V and J ends, which lost 5 bases and 4 bases, there was a span of 10 bases. There are 13 residues in the CDR3. Per germline, CDR1 SGHVS and CDR2 FQNEAQ. The CDR3 loop is CASSTYSSDTQYF. As DNA, the CDR3 is TGTGCCAGCAGCACATACAGTTCAGATACGCAGTATTTT.

This chain connects TRBV5-1 to TRBJ1-2, with D possibly TRBD1 on 6 matching bases. CDR1 and CDR2 (germline): SGHRS, YFSETQ. This CDR3 contains 13 residues. V was clipped by 3 bases and J by 4 bases, with 10 bases between them. CDR3 loop: CASSSDSFYGYTF. The CDR3, as DNA: TGCGCCAGCAGCTCGGACAGCTTCTATGGCTACACCTTC.

The gene calls are TRBV5-1 and TRBJ2-7; D possibly corresponds to TRBD1 (7 bases). Germline V gene lookup returns CDR1 SGHRS and CDR2 YFSETQ. CDR3 length: 14 residues. Trimming pared 3 bases from V and 7 bases from J, leaving 17 bases between. CDR3 sequence: CASSSGGPGEEQYF. In nucleotides, the CDR3 is TGCGCCAGCAGCTCAGGGGGGCCTGGGGAGGAGCAGTACTTC.

The chain uses TRBV9 and TRBJ2-1, with a weak D call TRBD2 (7 bases). Deletions cut 0 bases from V and 7 bases from J, with 20 bases between. Looked up from germline, CDR1 is SGDLS and CDR2 is YYNGEE. This CDR3 is 17 amino acids long. Here the CDR3 DNA reads TGTGCCAGCAGCGTAGTTGGCGGGGGCGCCTGGGGAAATGAGCAGTTCTTC. It is translated as CASSVVGGGAWGNEQFF.

The V call is TRBV5-4, the J call TRBJ2-7, with 8 bases that match TRBD1. The length of the CDR3 is 13 residues. V was pared by 4 bases and J by 5 bases, with 5 bases of the junction left unmatched. The germline V gene encodes CDR1 SGHNT and CDR2 YYREEE (reference sequence). CDR3 nucleotide sequence: TGTGCCAGCAGCAGAGACAGGGGCGACGAGCAGTACTTC. It encodes CASSRDRGDEQYF.

The chain joins TRBV30 to TRBJ2-5; D not resolved. The closer fit of TRBJ2-7 to the DNA end suggests the J call may be wrong. CDR1 is GTSNPN, CDR2 SVGIG, per germline (reference sequence). CDR3 length equals 13 residues. CDR3 in amino acids: CAWTVSSSYEQYF. In DNA form, the CDR3 reads TGTGCCTGGACGGTCTCGAGCTCCTACGAGCAGTACTTC.

This clone was counted between two and nine times. V gene TRBV28 combines with J gene TRBJ2-6; weak D call: TRBD2 (6 bases). The CDR3 extends over 15 amino acids. Germline CDR1 reads MDHEN; CDR2 reads SYDVKM. V was clipped by 3 bases and J by 0 bases, with 6 bases between them. In nucleotides, the CDR3 is TGTGCCAGCAGTTTGGGAGGCTCTGGGGCCAACGTCCTGACTTTC. This gives the protein CASSLGGSGANVLTF. The full variable domain, in which reference TRBV28 and TRBJ2-6 provide the parts outside the CDR3, is DVKVTQSSRYLVKRTGEKVFLECVQDMDHENMFWYRQDPGLGLRLIYFSYDVKMKEKGDIPEGYSVSREKKERFSLILESASTNQTSMYLCASSLGGSGANVLTFGAGSRLTVL.

This chain uses TRBV5-1 with TRBJ2-1, with 8 bases identical to TRBD1. Per germline, CDR1 SGHRS and CDR2 YFSETQ. The CDR3 totals 15 residues. Trimming removed 3 bases from V and 0 bases from J; junction bases left unmatched: 2. The CDR3 protein is CASSSGQVSYNEQFF. The CDR3 DNA follows: TGCGCCAGCAGCTCGGGACAGGTCTCCTACAATGAGCAGTTCTTC.

The genes are TRBV9 and TRBJ2-7, with TRBD2 matching over 11 bases. The J segment lost 7 bases and the V segment lost 3 bases, leaving 9 bases of the junction unmatched. Germline V gene lookup returns CDR1 SGDLS and CDR2 YYNGEE. CDR3 length: 15 residues. CDR3 residues: CASSASGRLFREQYF. For the CDR3, the DNA is TGTGCCAGCAGCGCTAGCGGGAGGCTATTCCGGGAGCAGTACTTC. Filled out from reference TRBV9 and TRBJ2-7, the complete variable domain reads DSGVTQTPKHLITATGQRVTLRCSPRSGDLSVYWYQQSLDQGLQFLIQYYNGEERAKGNILERFSAQQFPDLHSELNLSSLELGDSALYFCASSASGRLFREQYFGPGTRLTVT.

The chain has TRBV4-1 and TRBJ2-2; 15 nucleotides line up with TRBD2. Germline CDR1 MGHRA, CDR2 YSYEKL. Losses at the gene ends were 4 bases for V and 1 base for J; bases not matched to a gene: 13. The CDR3 is made up of 21 amino acids. CDR3 protein: CASSRGTSGGLTGGNTGELFF. The CDR3 coding sequence is TGCGCCAGCAGCCGGGGGACTAGCGGGGGGCTGACCGGAGGGAACACCGGGGAGCTGTTTTTT.

V and J are TRBV27 and TRBJ2-5, with D maybe TRBD1 (5 bases). Germline-derived CDR1 and CDR2 are MNHEY and SMNVEV (reference sequence). V was cut by 6 bases and J by 7 bases, with 15 bases left in between. The CDR3 totals 13 residues. The CDR3 coding sequence is TGTGCCAGCAGCCCCGGGCCAGGGTCGACCCAGTACTTC. Residues: CASSPGPGSTQYF.

The rearrangement joins TRBV6-5 to TRBJ1-2; D unclear. The CDR3 extends over 11 amino acids. Germline lookup yields CDR1 MNHEY and CDR2 SVGAGI. Trimming left V 6 bases short and J 8 bases short, with 10 bases between. CDR3 sequence (DNA): TGTGCCAGCAGGGTACAGCCGGGCTACACCTTC. Residues: CASRVQPGYTF.

V usage is TRBV11-3 and J usage is TRBJ2-5; 7 positions agree with TRBD2. This CDR3 has 15 amino acids. Germline V gene lookup returns CDR1 SGHNT and CDR2 YENEEA. V was clipped by 3 bases and J by 3 bases; unmatched bases: 7. The CDR3 loop reads CASSFGRGKKETQYF. The CDR3 DNA sequence: TGTGCCAGCAGCTTCGGGCGGGGGAAAAAAGAGACCCAGTACTTC.

The chain carries TRBV2 and TRBJ1-2; no clear D. CDR3 size: 12 residues. V lost 4 bases, J lost 3 bases, and 6 bases lay in between. The germline V gene encodes CDR1 SNHLY and CDR2 FYNNEI. The chain's CDR3 is CASSVGYYGYTF. For the CDR3, the DNA is TGTGCCAGCAGTGTTGGCTACTATGGCTACACCTTC.

This clone was found a few times. The chain has TRBV6-5 and TRBJ1-2; tentatively, D is TRBD1 (6 bases). Germline CDR1 and CDR2: MNHEY and SVGAGI. The V end lost 4 bases, the J end lost 4 bases, and 16 bases lay between the germline ends. The CDR3 runs 15 residues. CDR3 residues: CASSSDSLQRYGYTF. As DNA, the CDR3 is TGTGCCAGCAGTTCGGACAGCCTCCAACGCTATGGCTACACCTTC.

The chain links TRBV28 to TRBJ1-2; 7 nucleotides match TRBD1. The length of the CDR3 is 14 residues. With V trimmed by 4 bases and J by 4 bases, 6 bases remained unmatched. Per germline, CDR1 MDHEN and CDR2 SYDVKM. The CDR3 is CASSSGTGVYGYTF. CDR3 coding DNA: TGTGCCAGCAGTTCCGGTACAGGGGTCTATGGCTACACCTTC.

The V call is TRBV7-9, the J call TRBJ1-4; weak D call: TRBD1 (6 bases). The CDR3 runs to 13 residues. Germline assignment: CDR1 SEHNR and CDR2 FQNEAQ (reference sequence). V lost 2 bases, J lost 5 bases, and 6 bases lay in between. CDR3 amino acids: CASSLQGNEKLFF. CDR3 coding DNA: TGTGCCAGCAGCTTACAGGGGAATGAAAAACTGTTTTTT.

The chain's CDR3 is CASSQAGTSGSSYNEQFF. CDR3 nucleotide sequence: TGTGCCAGCAGCCAAGCCGGGACTAGCGGGAGCTCCTACAATGAGCAGTTCTTC. The chain uses TRBV4-2 and TRBJ2-1; the match to TRBD2 covers 14 bases. CDR1 and CDR2 (germline): LGHNA, YNFKEQ. V dropped 1 base and J dropped 0; count of bases not matched to a gene: 2. This CDR3 contains 18 residues.

The CDR3 DNA is TGTGCCAGCAGCCCCCGGGGGATGAACTACGAGCAGTACTTC. It translates to CASSPRGMNYEQYF. The chain links TRBV11-3 to TRBJ2-7, with D maybe TRBD2 (6 bases). CDR1 is SGHNT, CDR2 YENEEA, per germline. The CDR3 sequence is 14 residues long. Trimming shortened V by 5 bases and J by 3 bases, and 14 bases separated the two germline ends.

The table lists this clone with a few counts. In nucleotides, the CDR3 is TGTGCCAGCAGCTCCGACTTCGGCTACACCTTC. Its protein is CASSSDFGYTF. The rearrangement links TRBV7-8 to TRBJ1-2; D not certain. CDR1 is SGHVS and CDR2 is FQNEAQ in the germline V gene. This CDR3 contains 11 residues. V shed 4 bases and J shed 8 bases, with 8 bases lying between them.

The chain combines TRBV5-1 with TRBJ2-7; TRBD1 matches 7 bases. The junction had 10 bases not matched to a gene; V was cut back by 7 bases and J by 0 bases. Germline V lookup: CDR1 SGHRS, CDR2 YFSETQ. CDR3 length: 15 amino acids. The CDR3 region has the DNA TGCGCCAGCGCAGGGGGACAGTGGAGCTCCTACGAGCAGTACTTC. It codes for CASAGGQWSSYEQYF.

The CDR3 region is CASSELSGTGAYEQYF. The CDR3 DNA is TGCGCCAGCAGTGAACTCTCCGGGACAGGGGCCTACGAGCAGTACTTC. This chain connects TRBV10-1 to TRBJ2-7; 10 positions match TRBD1. V gave up 3 bases and J gave up 2 bases; unmatched junction bases: 7. There are 16 residues in the CDR3. Looked up from germline, CDR1 is WNHNN and CDR2 is SYGVQD (reference sequence).

The rearrangement links TRBV6-5 to TRBJ1-1, with 7 positions matching TRBD1. The CDR3 loop spans 15 amino acids. Germline V gene lookup returns CDR1 MNHEY and CDR2 SVGAGI. V shed 4 bases, J shed 0 bases, and the junction held 5 bases outside the gene matches. The CDR3 nucleotides read TGTGCCAGCAGTTTTCGGGACAGCATGAACACTGAAGCTTTCTTT. Residues: CASSFRDSMNTEAFF.